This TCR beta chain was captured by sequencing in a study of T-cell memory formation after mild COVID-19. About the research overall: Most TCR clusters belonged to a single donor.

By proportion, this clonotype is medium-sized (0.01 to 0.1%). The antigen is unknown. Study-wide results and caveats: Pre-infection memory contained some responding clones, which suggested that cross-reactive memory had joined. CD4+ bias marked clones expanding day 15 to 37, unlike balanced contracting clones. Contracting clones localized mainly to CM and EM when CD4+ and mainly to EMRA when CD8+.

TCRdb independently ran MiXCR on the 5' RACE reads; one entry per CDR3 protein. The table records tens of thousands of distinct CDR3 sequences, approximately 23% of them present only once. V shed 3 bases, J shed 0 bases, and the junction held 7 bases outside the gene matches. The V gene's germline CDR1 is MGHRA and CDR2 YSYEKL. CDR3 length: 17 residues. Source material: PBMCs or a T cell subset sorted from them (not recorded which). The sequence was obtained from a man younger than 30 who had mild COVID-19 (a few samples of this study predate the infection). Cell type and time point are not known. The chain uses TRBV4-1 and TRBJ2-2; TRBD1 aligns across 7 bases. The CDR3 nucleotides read TGCGCCAGCAGCCAGCCTCCAGGGGGTCCGAACACCGGGGAGCTGTTTTTT. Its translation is CASSQPPGGPNTGELFF.